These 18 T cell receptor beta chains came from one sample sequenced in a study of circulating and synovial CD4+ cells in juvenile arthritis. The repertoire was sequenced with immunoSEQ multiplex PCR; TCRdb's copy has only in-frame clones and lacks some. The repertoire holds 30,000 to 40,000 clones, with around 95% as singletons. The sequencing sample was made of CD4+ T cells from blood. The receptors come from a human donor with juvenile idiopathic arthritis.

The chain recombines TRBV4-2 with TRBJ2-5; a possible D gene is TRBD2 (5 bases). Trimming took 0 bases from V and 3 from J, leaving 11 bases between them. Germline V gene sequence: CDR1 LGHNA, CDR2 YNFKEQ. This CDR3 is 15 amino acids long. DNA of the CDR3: TGTGCCAGCAGCCAAGATCTGAGAGGGAAAGAGACCCAGTACTTC. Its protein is CASSQDLRGKETQYF.

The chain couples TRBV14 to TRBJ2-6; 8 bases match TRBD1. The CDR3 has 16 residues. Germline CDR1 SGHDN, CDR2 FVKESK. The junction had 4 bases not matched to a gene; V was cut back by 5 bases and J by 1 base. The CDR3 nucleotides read TGTGCCAGCAGCTGGACAGGGAAATCTGGGGCCAACGTCCTGACTTTC. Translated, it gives CASSWTGKSGANVLTF.

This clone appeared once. The CDR3 region has the DNA TGTGCCACCACTAGCGGGAGAGTATACAATGAGCAGTTCTTC. Translating gives CATTSGRVYNEQFF. This sequence joins TRBV19 and TRBJ2-1; 11 bases are shared with TRBD2. Per germline, CDR1 LNHDA and CDR2 SQIVND (reference sequence). J lost 4 bases, V lost 10 bases, and 6 bases had no gene match. The CDR3 contains 14 residues.

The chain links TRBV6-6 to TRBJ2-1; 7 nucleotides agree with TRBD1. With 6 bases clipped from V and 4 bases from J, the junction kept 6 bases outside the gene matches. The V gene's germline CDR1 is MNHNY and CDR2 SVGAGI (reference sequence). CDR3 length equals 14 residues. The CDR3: CASSPDRIYNEQFF. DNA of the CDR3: TGTGCCAGCAGCCCGGACAGGATATACAATGAGCAGTTCTTC.

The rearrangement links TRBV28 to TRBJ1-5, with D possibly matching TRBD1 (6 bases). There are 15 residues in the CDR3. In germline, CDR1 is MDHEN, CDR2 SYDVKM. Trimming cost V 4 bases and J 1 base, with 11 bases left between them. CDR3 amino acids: CASSYRASSNQPQHF. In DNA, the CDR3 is TGTGCCAGCAGTTACAGGGCCAGCAGCAATCAGCCCCAGCATTTT.

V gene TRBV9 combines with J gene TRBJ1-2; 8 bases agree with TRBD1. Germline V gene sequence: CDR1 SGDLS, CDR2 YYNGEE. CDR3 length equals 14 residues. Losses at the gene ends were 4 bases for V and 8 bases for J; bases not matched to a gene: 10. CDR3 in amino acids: CASSPRTGSSGYTF. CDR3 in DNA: TGTGCCAGCAGCCCTAGGACAGGGAGTTCGGGCTACACCTTC.

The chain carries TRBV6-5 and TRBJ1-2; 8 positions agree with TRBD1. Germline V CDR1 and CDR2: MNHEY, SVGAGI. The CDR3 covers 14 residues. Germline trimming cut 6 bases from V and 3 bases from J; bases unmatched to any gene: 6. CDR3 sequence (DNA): TGTGCCAGCAGGGTGACAGGGGTAGACTATGGCTACACCTTC. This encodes CASRVTGVDYGYTF.

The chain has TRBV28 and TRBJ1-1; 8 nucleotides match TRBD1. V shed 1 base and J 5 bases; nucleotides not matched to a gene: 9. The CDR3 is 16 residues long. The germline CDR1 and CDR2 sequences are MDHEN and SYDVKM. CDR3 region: CASSLSQGARFTEAFF. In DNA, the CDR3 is TGTGCCAGCAGTTTATCCCAGGGGGCGCGGTTTACTGAAGCTTTCTTT. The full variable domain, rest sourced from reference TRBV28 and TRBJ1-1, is DVKVTQSSRYLVKRTGEKVFLECVQDMDHENMFWYRQDPGLGLRLIYFSYDVKMKEKGDIPEGYSVSREKKERFSLILESASTNQTSMYLCASSLSQGARFTEAFFGQGTRLTVV.

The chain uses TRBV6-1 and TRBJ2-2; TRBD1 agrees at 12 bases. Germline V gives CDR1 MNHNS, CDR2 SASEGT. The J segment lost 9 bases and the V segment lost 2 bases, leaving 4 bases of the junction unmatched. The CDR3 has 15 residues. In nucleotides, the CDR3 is TGTGCCAGCAGTGAATTCGGGACAGGGGGCCGGGAGCTGTTTTTT. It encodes CASSEFGTGGRELFF.

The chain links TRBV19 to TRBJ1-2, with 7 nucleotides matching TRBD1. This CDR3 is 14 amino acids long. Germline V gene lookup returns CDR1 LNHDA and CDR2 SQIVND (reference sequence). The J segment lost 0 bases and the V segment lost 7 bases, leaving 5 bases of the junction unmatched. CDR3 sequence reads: CASIDRATNYGYTF. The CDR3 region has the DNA TGTGCCAGTATTGACAGGGCAACTAACTATGGCTACACCTTC.

The CDR3 reads CASSVGEGRGTDTQYF. DNA for the CDR3: TGTGCCAGCAGCGTAGGCGAGGGCCGAGGCACAGATACGCAGTATTTT. V is TRBV9 and J is TRBJ2-3, with D possibly matching TRBD2 (5 bases). Germline V gene lookup returns CDR1 SGDLS and CDR2 YYNGEE. V was clipped by 0 bases and J by 1 base, with 12 bases between them. The CDR3 sequence is 16 residues long.

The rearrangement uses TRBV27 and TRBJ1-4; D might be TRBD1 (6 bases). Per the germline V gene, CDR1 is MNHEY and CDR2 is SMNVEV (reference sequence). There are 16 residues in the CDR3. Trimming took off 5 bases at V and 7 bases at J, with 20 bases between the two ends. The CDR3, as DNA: TGTGCCAGCAGTCTAAACTACAGGGCCGTCGGTGAAAAACTGTTTTTT. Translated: CASSLNYRAVGEKLFF.

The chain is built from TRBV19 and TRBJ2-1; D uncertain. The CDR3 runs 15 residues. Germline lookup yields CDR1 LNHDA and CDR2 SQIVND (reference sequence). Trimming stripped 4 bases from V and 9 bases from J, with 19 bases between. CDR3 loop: CASSRTTPGSSEQFF. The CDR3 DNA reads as TGTGCCAGTAGTAGAACGACCCCGGGTTCTTCTGAGCAGTTCTTC.

CDR3 residues: CASRGDRGPRFGGYTF. The CDR3 region has the DNA TGTGCCAGCAGAGGGGACAGGGGCCCCAGGTTTGGTGGCTACACCTTC. The gene calls are TRBV27 and TRBJ1-2; the match to TRBD1 covers 10 bases. The CDR3 runs 16 residues. From germline, CDR1 is MNHEY and CDR2 SMNVEV (reference sequence). Trimming removed 6 bases from V and 7 bases from J; junction bases left unmatched: 14.

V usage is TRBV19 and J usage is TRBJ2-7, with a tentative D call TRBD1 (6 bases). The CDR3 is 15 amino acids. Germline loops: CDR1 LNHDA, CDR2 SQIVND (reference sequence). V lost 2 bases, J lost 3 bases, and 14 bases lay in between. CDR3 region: CASSIMAGEVYEQYF. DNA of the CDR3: TGTGCCAGTAGTATAATGGCAGGGGAAGTCTACGAGCAGTACTTC. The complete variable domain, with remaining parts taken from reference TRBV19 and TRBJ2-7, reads DGGITQSPKYLFRKEGQNVTLSCEQNLNHDAMYWYRQDPGQGLRLIYYSQIVNDFQKGDIAEGYSVSREKKESFPLTVTSAQKNPTAFYLCASSIMAGEVYEQYFGPGTRLTVT.

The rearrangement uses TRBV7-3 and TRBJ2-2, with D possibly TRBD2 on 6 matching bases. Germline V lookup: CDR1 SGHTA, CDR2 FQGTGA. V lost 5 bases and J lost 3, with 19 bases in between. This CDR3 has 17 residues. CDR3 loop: CASSPDAGYFHTGELFF. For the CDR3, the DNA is TGTGCCAGCAGCCCGGACGCGGGGTACTTCCACACCGGGGAGCTGTTTTTT.

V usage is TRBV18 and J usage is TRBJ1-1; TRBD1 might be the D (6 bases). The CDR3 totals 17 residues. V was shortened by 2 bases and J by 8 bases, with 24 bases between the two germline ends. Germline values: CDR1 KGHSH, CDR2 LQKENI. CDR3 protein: CASSPRNRQGSGAEAFF. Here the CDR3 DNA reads TGTGCCAGCTCACCAAGGAACCGTCAGGGGAGTGGGGCCGAAGCTTTCTTT.

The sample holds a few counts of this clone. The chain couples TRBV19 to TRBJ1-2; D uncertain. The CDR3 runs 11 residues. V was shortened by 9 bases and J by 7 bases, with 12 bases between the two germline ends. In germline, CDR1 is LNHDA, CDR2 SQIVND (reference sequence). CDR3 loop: CASSLAGGYTF. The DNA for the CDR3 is TGTGCCAGCTCATTGGCGGGTGGCTACACCTTC.